These 29 T cell receptor beta chains share one sample of origin, sequenced in a study of read filtering for tumor transcriptome and immune sequencing. Molecular barcoded adaptors covering alpha/delta and beta/gamma chains were used on approximately 400 ng RNA. TCRdb processed the reads anew with MiXCR; each CDR3 protein has one entry. The data show roughly 46,000 distinct CDR3 sequences, 12% seen once. Material: a population of CD138-negative cells sorted from bone marrow. These receptors were obtained from a donor at least 40 years old with multiple myeloma.

This clonotype appeared many times. The CDR3 DNA sequence: TGTGCCACCAGTGAGACAGGGGAGAACACTGAAGCTTTCTTT. It is translated as CATSETGENTEAFF. This chain links TRBV24-1 with TRBJ1-1; 8 bases fit TRBD1. The CDR3 is 14 residues long. After removal of 4 bases from V and 1 base from J, the junction contained 1 base not matched to a gene. Germline CDR1 is KGHDR and CDR2 is SFDVKD.

By sample fraction, this clonotype is medium-sized. The chain employs TRBV20-1 and TRBJ1-5; TRBD1 agrees at 12 bases. V trimming: 6 bases; J trimming: 4 bases; junction bases outside the gene matches: 7. Germline V CDR1 and CDR2: DFQATT, SNEGSKA (reference sequence). The CDR3 is made up of 15 amino acids. As DNA, the CDR3 is TGCAGTGCCGCAGGGACAGGGGGCTGGAATCAGCCCCAGCATTTT. Its protein product is CSAAGTGGWNQPQHF.

The sample holds many counts of this clonotype. The chain uses TRBV6-2 or TRBV6-3 and TRBJ2-5, with D possibly TRBD2 on 6 matching bases. This CDR3 has 14 amino acids. Trimming left V 8 bases short and J 3 bases short, with 16 bases between. Germline loops: CDR1 MNHEY, CDR2 SVGEGT. In DNA, the CDR3 is TGTGCCAGCCTCACTACCGGGAGTAAAGAGACCCAGTACTTC. Translated: CASLTTGSKETQYF.

This clonotype was seen ten or more times. The chain employs TRBV4-1 and TRBJ2-1, with 7 bases fitting TRBD2. Germline loops: CDR1 MGHRA, CDR2 YSYEKL. This CDR3 has 18 residues. V shed 4 bases, J shed 0 bases, and the junction held 12 bases outside the gene matches. This CDR3 is CASSPGRNGQGSYNEQFF. The CDR3 coding sequence is TGCGCCAGCAGCCCCGGGAGGAACGGCCAAGGCTCCTACAATGAGCAGTTCTTC.

The CDR3 loop reads CSARGNTEAFF. The CDR3 bases are TGCAGTGCTAGGGGGAACACTGAAGCTTTCTTT. V gene TRBV20-1 combines with J gene TRBJ1-1; D gene unclear. CDR1 and CDR2 (germline): DFQATT, SNEGSKA (reference sequence). Trimming left V 3 bases short and J 1 base short, with 3 bases between. This CDR3 is built from 11 residues.

At least ten counts were recorded for this clonotype. The chain links TRBV10-3 to TRBJ2-3; D remains unclear. V lost 0 bases and J lost 2, with 6 bases in between. CDR1 and CDR2 from the germline V gene are ENHRY and SYGVKD. This CDR3 has 14 amino acids. DNA of the CDR3: TGTGCCATCAGTGAGTCGTCCACCACAGATACGCAGTATTTT. This sequence encodes CAISESSTTDTQYF.

In its sample, this clonotype was seen a few times. The CDR3 DNA reads TGTGCCAGCAGCTTAGACGGGGTCACAGCGGATACGCAGTATTTT. This translates into CASSLDGVTADTQYF. The chain recombines TRBV7-9 with TRBJ2-3; tentative D call: TRBD2 (5 bases). Germline values: CDR1 SEHNR, CDR2 FQNEAQ (reference sequence). V lost 1 base and J lost 6, with 14 bases in between. CDR3 size: 15 residues.

This clonotype was observed at least ten times. The chain uses TRBV30 and TRBJ2-7; 9 nucleotides line up with TRBD1. The CDR3 spans 14 residues. Trimming cost V 1 base and J 1 base; bases outside gene matches: 2. Germline V gene sequence: CDR1 GTSNPN, CDR2 SVGIG (reference sequence). The CDR3 loop is CAWSGGTGSYEQYF. The CDR3 DNA reads TGTGCCTGGAGTGGGGGGACAGGGTCCTACGAGCAGTACTTC.

As regards this clonotype: The CDR3 end shows no conserved phenylalanine or tryptophan, and so a read error is likely. This sequence joins TRBV6-1 and TRBJ2-5; D gene uncertain. Germline V gene data show CDR1 as MNHNS and CDR2 as SASEGT. The CDR3 has 14 residues. Trimming removed 6 bases at V and 5 bases at J, with 16 bases between. The CDR3 sequence: CASRELGGGETQYL. CDR3 DNA sequence: TGTGCCAGCAGGGAACTGGGCGGTGGCGAGACCCAGTACCTC.

This clonotype was recorded at least ten times. The chain recombines TRBV18 with TRBJ1-2; D may be TRBD1 (6 bases). In germline, CDR1 is KGHSH, CDR2 LQKENI. V lost 2 bases and J 1 base, leaving 8 bases between the germline ends. This CDR3 region has 14 residues. CDR3 bases: TGTGCCAGCTCACCAATGGACAGTAACTATGGCTACACCTTC. It codes for CASSPMDSNYGYTF.

This clonotype was observed at least ten times. The genes are TRBV27 and TRBJ1-3; weak D call: TRBD1 (5 bases). The CDR3 extends over 13 amino acids. The V end lost 2 bases, the J end lost 7 bases, and 9 bases lay between the germline ends. Germline assignment: CDR1 MNHEY and CDR2 SMNVEV (reference sequence). CDR3 loop: CASSLHWGNTIYF. The DNA of the CDR3 is TGTGCCAGCAGTTTACACTGGGGGAACACCATATATTTT.

This clonotype was found many times. The rearrangement uses TRBV20-1 and TRBJ1-3; D not certain. This CDR3 is 13 amino acids long. With 0 bases removed from V and 5 bases from J, the gap between germline ends came to 8 bases. CDR1 is DFQATT, CDR2 SNEGSKA, per germline (reference sequence). The chain's CDR3 is CSARDPGRNTIYF. The CDR3 region has the DNA TGCAGTGCTAGAGATCCGGGAAGAAACACCATATATTTT.

Ten or more counts support this clonotype. The chain is built from TRBV30 and TRBJ2-5, with D possibly being TRBD1 (5 bases). This CDR3 has 13 residues. Germline CDR1 and CDR2: GTSNPN and SVGIG (reference sequence). V shed 3 bases and J shed 5 bases, with 13 bases lying between them. CDR3 region: CAWSAGFRETQYF. The CDR3 nucleotides read TGTGCCTGGAGCGCAGGGTTCAGGGAGACCCAGTACTTC.

In this sample, this clonotype turned up a few times. The gene calls are TRBV7-9 and TRBJ2-1, with D possibly being TRBD2 (5 bases). CDR3 length: 12 residues. From germline, CDR1 is SEHNR and CDR2 FQNEAQ (reference sequence). With 5 bases removed from V and 6 bases from J, the gap between germline ends came to 8 bases. The CDR3 spells CASSPLVNEQFF. The CDR3 DNA sequence: TGTGCCAGCAGCCCACTAGTCAATGAGCAGTTCTTC.

This clonotype was counted ten times or more. The gene calls are TRBV29-1 and TRBJ1-3; D may be TRBD1 (6 bases). Trimming cost V 5 bases and J 8 bases, with 16 bases left between them. This CDR3 spans 13 amino acids. The germline gives CDR1 SQVTM, CDR2 ANQGSEA. CDR3 nucleotide sequence: TGCAGCGTTTTGACAGGAATTGCGGACACCATATATTTT. This gives the protein CSVLTGIADTIYF.

This clonotype was seen repeatedly, ten times or more. The chain links TRBV6-2 or TRBV6-3 to TRBJ2-7, with D perhaps matching TRBD2 (6 bases). The CDR3 loop spans 14 amino acids. Germline CDR1 and CDR2: MNHEY and SVGEGT. With 5 bases removed from V and 4 bases from J, the gap between germline ends came to 15 bases. The CDR3 is CASSRGGTQYEQYF. CDR3 DNA: TGTGCCAGCAGTCGGGGCGGGACCCAGTACGAGCAGTACTTC.

Of note for this clonotype: A far larger clone is off by one base, so a read error is likely. This sequence joins TRBV7-9 and TRBJ2-1, with 7 bases fitting TRBD1. CDR1 is SEHNR, CDR2 FQNEAQ, per germline (reference sequence). This CDR3 is 15 amino acids long. The CDR3 region is CASSLAQGAYNEQFF. CDR3 nucleotide sequence: TGCGCCAGCAGCTTGGCGCAGGGGGCCTACAATGAGCAGTTCTTC.

There are many counts of this clonotype. The chain recombines TRBV20-1 with TRBJ2-3; the D is unclear. Germline loops: CDR1 DFQATT, CDR2 SNEGSKA (reference sequence). The CDR3 contains 10 residues. CDR3 DNA sequence: TGCAGCTTCGGCGCAGATACGCAGTATTTT. Encoded protein: CSFGADTQYF.

There are a few counts of this clonotype. Given a far larger clone just one base away, this is likely a sequencing read error. The gene calls are TRBV7-9 and TRBJ2-1; 7 bases map to TRBD2. Germline V lookup: CDR1 SEHNR, CDR2 FQNEAQ (reference sequence). The CDR3 is 15 amino acids. The CDR3 DNA reads as TGTGCCAGCAGCTTAAGCGGGACCCTTTACAATGGGCAGTTCTTC. This gives the protein CASSLSGTLYNGQFF.

This clonotype was seen at least ten times. The chain carries TRBV7-3 and TRBJ2-3, with 9 bases that match TRBD1. This CDR3 comprises 14 residues. CDR1 is SGHTA, CDR2 FQGTGA, per germline. Trimming cost V 3 bases and J 8 bases; bases outside gene matches: 6. The CDR3 sequence: CASSLDRGGGTQYF. CDR3 nucleotide sequence: TGTGCCAGCAGCTTGGACAGGGGAGGGGGTACGCAGTATTTT. The whole variable domain, remainder taken from reference TRBV7-3 and TRBJ2-3, is GAGVSQTPSNKVTEKGKYVELRCDPISGHTALYWYRQSLGQGPEFLIYFQGTGAADDSGLPNDRFFAVRPEGSVSTLKIQRTERGDSAVYLCASSLDRGGGTQYFGPGTRLTVL.

This clonotype was picked up many times. The rearrangement joins TRBV29-1 to TRBJ2-1; D gene uncertain. Per the germline V gene, CDR1 is SQVTM and CDR2 is ANQGSEA. CDR3 length equals 13 residues. V shed 5 bases and J shed 4 bases, with 12 bases lying between them. The CDR3 region is CSVRVTLYNEQFF. The CDR3 DNA is TGCAGCGTTCGAGTAACTCTATACAATGAGCAGTTCTTC.

This clonotype was found many times. The V gene is TRBV29-1, the J gene TRBJ2-7; the D gene is possibly TRBD1 (5 bases). Trimming shortened V by 7 bases and J by 0 bases, and 13 bases separated the two germline ends. The CDR3 spans 13 residues. Germline assignment: CDR1 SQVTM and CDR2 ANQGSEA. CDR3 nucleotide sequence: TGCAGCGCGGTACAGGAGAACTCCTACGAGCAGTACTTC. The encoded protein is CSAVQENSYEQYF.

This clonotype was found many times. The chain has TRBV30 and TRBJ1-6; a weak D match, TRBD1 (5 bases). V was cut by 2 bases and J by 14 bases, with 19 bases left in between. Germline assignment: CDR1 GTSNPN and CDR2 SVGIG (reference sequence). The CDR3 runs to 14 residues. CDR3 sequence (DNA): TGTGCCTGGAGTCGGACAATTTTCCAATTCACCCTCCACTTT. Amino acid sequence: CAWSRTIFQFTLHF. Looking up the rest from reference TRBV30 and TRBJ1-6 gives the full variable domain: SQTIHQWPATLVQPVGSPLSLECTVEGTSNPNLYWYRQAAGRGLQLLFYSVGIGQISSEVPQNLSASRPQDRQFILSSKKLLLSDSGFYLCAWSRTIFQFTLHFGNGTRLTVT.

Points on this clonotype: This sequence may be a read error, since a much larger clone differs from it by one base. CDR3 protein: CASSQQRERMSEQFF. In DNA form, the CDR3 reads TGCGCCAGCAGCCAACAGCGGGAGAGAATGAGTGAGCAGTTCTTC. V usage is TRBV4-3 and J usage is TRBJ2-1; TRBD2 aligns across 8 bases. Germline lookup yields CDR1 LGHNA and CDR2 YSLEER. With V trimmed by 2 bases and J by 9 bases, 9 bases remained unmatched. CDR3 length equals 15 residues.

About this clonotype: Lacking the conserved final phenylalanine or tryptophan, this CDR3 likely reflects a read error. Here the CDR3 DNA reads TGCGCCAGCAGCAATCCGGCCAGTGAGCAGTTCTCC. Residues: CASSNPASEQFS. This chain joins TRBV23-1 and TRBJ2-1; D unclear. TRBV23-1 is annotated as an ORF whose role is uncertain. This CDR3 is 12 amino acids long. Between the trimmed V and J ends, which lost 6 bases and 9 bases, there was a span of 12 bases.

At least ten counts were recorded for this clonotype. The chain employs TRBV7-9 and TRBJ2-1; 10 bases map to TRBD2. The V and J ends lost 5 bases and 8 bases, in that order; junction bases with no gene match: 9. Germline V gene lookup returns CDR1 SEHNR and CDR2 FQNEAQ (reference sequence). This CDR3 has 15 residues. CDR3 DNA sequence: TGTGCCAGCAGCGCAGCTAGCGGGAGTATCGATGAGCAGTTCTTC. Its translation: CASSAASGSIDEQFF.

To note about this clonotype: One base away lies a much larger clone, so this may be a sequencing read error. V is TRBV10-3 and J is TRBJ1-1; tentatively, D is TRBD1 (5 bases). The CDR3 consists of 14 residues. Germline-derived CDR1 and CDR2 are ENHRY and SYGVKD. V lost 6 bases, J lost 3 bases, and 14 bases lay in between. CDR3 bases: TGTGCCATCAGAACGGGCAGGGCGTACACTGAAGCTTTCTTT. It codes for CAIRTGRAYTEAFF.

The chain recombines TRBV5-4 with TRBJ2-1; D assignment may be TRBD1 or TRBD2 (6 bases each). Germline V gives CDR1 SGHNT, CDR2 YYREEE (reference sequence). The CDR3 is made up of 13 amino acids. Deletions cut 2 bases from V and 6 bases from J, with 9 bases between. The CDR3 DNA follows: TGTGCCAGCAGCTTTAAGGGGGGCAATGAGCAGTTCTTC. Protein product: CASSFKGGNEQFF.

This clonotype was detected ten times or more. The rearrangement joins TRBV10-3 to TRBJ2-1, with 10 nucleotides matching TRBD1. This CDR3 has 16 residues. V shed 3 bases and J 7 bases; nucleotides not matched to a gene: 9. Germline values: CDR1 ENHRY, CDR2 SYGVKD. In DNA, the CDR3 is TGTGCCATCAGTGACCCTCGGGACAGGGGATCAAATGAGCAGTTCTTC. Its protein product is CAISDPRDRGSNEQFF.